This TCR beta chain was sequenced in a study of follicular helper T cells after annual influenza vaccination. The assay was immunoSEQ multiplex PCR, and TCRdb's table has in-frame clones only and misses some. The sample consists of 9,400 or so clones, roughly 82% of them appearing once. Trimming took off 6 bases at V and 4 bases at J, with 13 bases between the two ends. This CDR3 spans 13 amino acids. The germline V gene has CDR1 MNHEY and CDR2 SMNVEV (reference sequence). Time point meaning: 2015-2016 season, pre-vaccination. Cells are cTfh (non-naive CD4+CXCR5+PD-1+), split by ICOS and CD38 into double-positive or double-negative.

The receptor's source is an adult who received the influenza vaccine. The specimen was CXCR5+ CD38- circulating T follicular helper cells from blood, collected on the day of influenza vaccination. Subset: circulating Tfh, non-naive CD4+CXCR5+PD-1+ (ICOS+CD38+ or ICOS-CD38-). V usage is TRBV27 and J usage is TRBJ2-7; a possible D gene is TRBD2 (7 bases). The CDR3 protein is CASRFRGGYEQYF. In DNA form, the CDR3 reads TGTGCCAGCAGGTTCAGGGGAGGGTACGAGCAGTACTTC.